Below, one T cell receptor beta chain is given with its context. The antigen remains unidentified. This sample stems from a study of CD8 T cells in Susac syndrome. It was negative isolation that provided the CD8+ and CD4+ T cells, whereas TEMRA cells were enriched by FACS. The CDR3 totals 15 residues. The germline V gene encodes CDR1 SQVTM and CDR2 ANQGSEA. V lost 6 bases and J lost 5; bases outside the gene matches: 12. Study findings and constraints: A relatively small number of individuals underwent TCR sequencing and HLA analysis.

It was with random hexamers that 0.5 to 1 ug RNA was reverse transcribed. It was immunoSEQ multiplex PCR that amplified TCR beta CDR3 across 54 Vbeta and 13 Jbeta. TCRdb recomputed calls from the immunoSEQ multiplex PCR reads with MiXCR, one row per CDR3 protein. The sample holds about 300,000 distinct CDR3 sequences; around 92% are singletons and the top ten take about 0.07%. The specimen was CD4+ T cells from PBMCs. This chain connects TRBV29-1 to TRBJ2-3; 9 bases match TRBD2. The clonotype originates from a human donor with multiple sclerosis. The CDR3 spells CSVPHSGRGGDTQYF. CDR3 DNA: TGCAGCGTCCCTCATAGCGGGAGAGGGGGAGATACGCAGTATTTT.